This T cell receptor beta chain derives from a study of technical replicates of blood from several donors. TCRdb's table, derived via immunoSEQ multiplex PCR, lists solely in-frame clones and lacks some. The data show 60,000 to 90,000 clones, with 97% seen just once and about 0.17% held by the top ten. Germline trimming cut 2 bases from V and 5 bases from J; bases unmatched to any gene: 5. The CDR3 covers 15 residues. Per germline, CDR1 MDHEN and CDR2 SYDVKM. The receptor was isolated from a human donor in good health. The rearrangement joins TRBV28 to TRBJ2-7; 11 bases agree with TRBD2. Specimen: T cells isolated from PBMCs. As DNA, the CDR3 is TGTGCCAGCAGTTTAGGCCTAGCGGGAGGAGACGAGCAGTACTTC. Translating it yields CASSLGLAGGDEQYF.